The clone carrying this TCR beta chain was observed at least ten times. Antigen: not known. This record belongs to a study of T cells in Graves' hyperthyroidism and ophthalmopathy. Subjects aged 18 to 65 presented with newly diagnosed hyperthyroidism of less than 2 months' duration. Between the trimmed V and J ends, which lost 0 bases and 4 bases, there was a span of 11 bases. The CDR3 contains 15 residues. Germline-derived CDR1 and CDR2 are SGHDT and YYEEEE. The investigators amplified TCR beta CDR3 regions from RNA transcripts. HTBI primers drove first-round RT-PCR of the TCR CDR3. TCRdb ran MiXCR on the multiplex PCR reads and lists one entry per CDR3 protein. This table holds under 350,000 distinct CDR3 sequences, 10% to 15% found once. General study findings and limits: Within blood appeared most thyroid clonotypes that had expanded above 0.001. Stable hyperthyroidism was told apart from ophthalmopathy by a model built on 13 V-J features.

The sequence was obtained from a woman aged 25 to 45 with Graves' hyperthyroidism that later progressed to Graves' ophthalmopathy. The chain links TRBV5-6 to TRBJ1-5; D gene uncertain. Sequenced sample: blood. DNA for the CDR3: TGTGCCAGCAGCTTGGGCTCGACGGGGAATCAGCCCCAGCATTTT. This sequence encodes CASSLGSTGNQPQHF.